This T cell receptor beta chain was found in a study of cytomegalovirus exposure and HLA in healthy donors. In the study overall: There were about 85 million unique TCRs (from HLA-typed donors) in an early data release. Study-wide results and caveats: Association of a missense DCLRE1C variant with TCR beta V- and J-gene trimming was reported in a later analysis. Specific recognition of CMV antigens was confirmed in vitro for a few chains (all CMV-associated). Sequence variants that were highly shared formed a cluster that was likely a sequencing artifact.

With 60 Vbeta and 13 Jbeta primers, the PCR was carried out. Sequencing used immunoSEQ multiplex PCR; TCRdb keeps in-frame clones, though not all of them. The sample lists some 67,000 clones, 78% occurring once. In its sample, this clone was seen a few times. Its specificity is not known. The V gene's germline CDR1 is SGHRS and CDR2 YFSETQ. The CDR3 spans 16 residues. Trimming took off 4 bases at V and 1 base at J, with 16 bases between the two ends. The receptor's source is a man between 35 and 55 years old in good health and CMV-seronegative. The chain couples TRBV5-1 to TRBJ2-3; D unclear. Sequencing was done on a sample of PBMCs. The CDR3 spells CASSTGSISGTDTQYF. For the CDR3, the DNA is TGCGCCAGCAGCACCGGGTCGATTTCAGGCACAGATACGCAGTATTTT.